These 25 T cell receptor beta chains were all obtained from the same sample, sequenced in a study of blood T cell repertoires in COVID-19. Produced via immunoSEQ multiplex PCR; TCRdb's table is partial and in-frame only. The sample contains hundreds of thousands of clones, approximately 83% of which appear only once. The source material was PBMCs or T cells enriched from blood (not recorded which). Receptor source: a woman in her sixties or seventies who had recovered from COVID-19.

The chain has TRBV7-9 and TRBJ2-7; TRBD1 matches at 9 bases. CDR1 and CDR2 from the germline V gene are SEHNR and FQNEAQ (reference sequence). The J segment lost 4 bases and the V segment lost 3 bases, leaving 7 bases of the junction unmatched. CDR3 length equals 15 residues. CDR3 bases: TGTGCCAGCAGCTTGCCGGGACAGGGAACGTACGAGCAGTACTTC. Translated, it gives CASSLPGQGTYEQYF. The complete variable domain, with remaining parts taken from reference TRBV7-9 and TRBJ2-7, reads DTGVSQNPRHKITKRGQNVTFRCDPISEHNRLYWYRQTLGQGPEFLTYFQNEAQLEKSRLLSDRFSAERPKGSFSTLEIQRTEQGDSAMYLCASSLPGQGTYEQYFGPGTRLTVT.

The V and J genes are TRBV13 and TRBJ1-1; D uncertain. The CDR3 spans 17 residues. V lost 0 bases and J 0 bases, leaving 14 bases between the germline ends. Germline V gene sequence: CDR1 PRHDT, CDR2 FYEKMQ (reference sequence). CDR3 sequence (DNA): TGTGCCAGCAGCTTAGGCCTGGGCAATCTCATGAACACTGAAGCTTTCTTT. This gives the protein CASSLGLGNLMNTEAFF.

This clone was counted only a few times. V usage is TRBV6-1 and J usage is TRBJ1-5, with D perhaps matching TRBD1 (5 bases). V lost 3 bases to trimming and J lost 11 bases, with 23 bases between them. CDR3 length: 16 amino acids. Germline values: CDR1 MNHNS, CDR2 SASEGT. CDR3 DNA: TGTGCCAGCAGTGACTTGCCGGGGCCACGCCGCGGGGCCCAGCATTTT. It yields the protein CASSDLPGPRRGAQHF.

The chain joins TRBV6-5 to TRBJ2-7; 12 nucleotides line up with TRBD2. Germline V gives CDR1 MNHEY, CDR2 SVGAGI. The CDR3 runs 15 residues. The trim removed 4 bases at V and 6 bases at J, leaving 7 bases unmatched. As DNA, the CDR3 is TGTGCCAGCAGTTCACTAGCGGGGGGCCGAGGCGAGCAGTACTTC. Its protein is CASSSLAGGRGEQYF.

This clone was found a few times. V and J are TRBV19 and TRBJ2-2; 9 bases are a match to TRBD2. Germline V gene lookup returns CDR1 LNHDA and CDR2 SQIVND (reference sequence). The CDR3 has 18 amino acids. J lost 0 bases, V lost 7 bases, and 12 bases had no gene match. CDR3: CASTRREGRIPNTGELFF. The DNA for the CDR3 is TGTGCCAGTACTCGGCGGGAGGGCCGGATCCCGAACACCGGGGAGCTGTTTTTT. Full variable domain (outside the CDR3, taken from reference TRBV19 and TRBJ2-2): DGGITQSPKYLFRKEGQNVTLSCEQNLNHDAMYWYRQDPGQGLRLIYYSQIVNDFQKGDIAEGYSVSREKKESFPLTVTSAQKNPTAFYLCASTRREGRIPNTGELFFGEGSRLTVL.

The CDR3 region has the DNA TGCGCCAGCAGCCGTCGGGACAGCTCCTACGAGCAGTACTTC. Protein sequence: CASSRRDSSYEQYF. This sequence joins TRBV5-1 and TRBJ2-7, with 7 nucleotides matching TRBD1. V lost 4 bases, J lost 0 bases, and 4 bases stayed unmatched. The CDR3 is 14 residues long. Germline V gives CDR1 SGHRS, CDR2 YFSETQ.

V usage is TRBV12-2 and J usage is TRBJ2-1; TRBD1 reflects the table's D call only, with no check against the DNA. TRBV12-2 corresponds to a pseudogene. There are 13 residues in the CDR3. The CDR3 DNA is TGTGCAAGTCGCTACCGGGACAAAGGTGAGCAGTTCTTC. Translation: CASRYRDKGEQFF.

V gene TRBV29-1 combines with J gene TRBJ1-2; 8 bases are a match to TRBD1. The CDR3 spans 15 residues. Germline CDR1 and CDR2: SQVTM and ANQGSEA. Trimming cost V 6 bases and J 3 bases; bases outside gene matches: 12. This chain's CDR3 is CSVRFRDRHYYGYTF. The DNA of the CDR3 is TGCAGCGTGCGTTTCAGGGACAGGCACTACTATGGCTACACCTTC.

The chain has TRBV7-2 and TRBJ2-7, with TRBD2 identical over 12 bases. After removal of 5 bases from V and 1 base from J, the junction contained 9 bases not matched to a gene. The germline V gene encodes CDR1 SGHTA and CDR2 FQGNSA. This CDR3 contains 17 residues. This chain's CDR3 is CASSPPLGLAGSYEQYF. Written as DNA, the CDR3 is TGTGCCAGCAGCCCCCCATTGGGACTAGCGGGTTCCTACGAGCAGTACTTC.

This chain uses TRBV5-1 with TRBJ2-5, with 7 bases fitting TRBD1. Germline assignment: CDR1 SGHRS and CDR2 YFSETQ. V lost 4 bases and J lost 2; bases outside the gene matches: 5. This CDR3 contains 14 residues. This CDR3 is CASSPDRAQETQYF. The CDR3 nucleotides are TGCGCCAGCAGCCCCGACAGGGCACAAGAGACCCAGTACTTC.

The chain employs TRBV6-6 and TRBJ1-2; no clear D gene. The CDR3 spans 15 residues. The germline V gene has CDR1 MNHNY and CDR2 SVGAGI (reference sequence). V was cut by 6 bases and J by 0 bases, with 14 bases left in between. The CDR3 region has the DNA TGTGCCAGCAGCACCCGCGGTTTATCTAACTATGGCTACACCTTC. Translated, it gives CASSTRGLSNYGYTF.

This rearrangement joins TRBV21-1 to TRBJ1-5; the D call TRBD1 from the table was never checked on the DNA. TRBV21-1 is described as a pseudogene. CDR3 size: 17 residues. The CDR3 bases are TGTGCCAGCAGCACTCCGGCTCGACAGGGAACGGGTCAGCCCCAGCATTTT. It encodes CASSTPARQGTGQPQHF.

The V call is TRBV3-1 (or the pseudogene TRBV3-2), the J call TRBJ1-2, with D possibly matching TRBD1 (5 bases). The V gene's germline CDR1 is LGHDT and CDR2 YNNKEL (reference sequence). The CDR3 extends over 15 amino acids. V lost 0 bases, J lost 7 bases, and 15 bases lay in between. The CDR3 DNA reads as TGTGCCAGCAGCCAAGACACAAACCGACAGTCTGGCTACACCTTC. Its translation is CASSQDTNRQSGYTF.

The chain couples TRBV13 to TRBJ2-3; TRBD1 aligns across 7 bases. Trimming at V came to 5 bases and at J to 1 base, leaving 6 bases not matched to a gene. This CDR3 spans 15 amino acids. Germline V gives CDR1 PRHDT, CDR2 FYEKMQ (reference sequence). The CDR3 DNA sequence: TGTGCCAGCAGCCCCGGGGACAGCCGCACAGATACGCAGTATTTT. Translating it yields CASSPGDSRTDTQYF.

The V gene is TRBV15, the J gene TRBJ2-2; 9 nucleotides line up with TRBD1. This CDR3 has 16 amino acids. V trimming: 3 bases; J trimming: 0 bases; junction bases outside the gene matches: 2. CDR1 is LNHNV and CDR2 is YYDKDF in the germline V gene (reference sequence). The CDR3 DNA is TGTGCCACCAGCAGGCGACAGGGGGCGAACACCGGGGAGCTGTTTTTT. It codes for CATSRRQGANTGELFF.

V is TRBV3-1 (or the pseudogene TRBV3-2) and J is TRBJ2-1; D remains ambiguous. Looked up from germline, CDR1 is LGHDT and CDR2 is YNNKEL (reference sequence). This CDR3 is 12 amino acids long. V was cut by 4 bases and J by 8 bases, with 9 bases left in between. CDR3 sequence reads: CASSPRIDEQFF. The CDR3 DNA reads TGTGCCAGCAGCCCTAGGATCGATGAGCAGTTCTTC.

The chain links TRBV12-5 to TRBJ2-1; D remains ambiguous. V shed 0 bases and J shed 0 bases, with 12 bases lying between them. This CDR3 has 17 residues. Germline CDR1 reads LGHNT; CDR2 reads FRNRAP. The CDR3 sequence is CASGLVRTGSSYNEQFF. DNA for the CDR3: TGTGCTAGTGGTTTGGTACGAACGGGTAGCTCCTACAATGAGCAGTTCTTC.

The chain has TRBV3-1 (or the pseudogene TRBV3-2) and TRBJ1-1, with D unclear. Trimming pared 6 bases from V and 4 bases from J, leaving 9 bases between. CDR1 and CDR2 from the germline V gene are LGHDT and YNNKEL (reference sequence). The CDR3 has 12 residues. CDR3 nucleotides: TGTGCCAGCAGTCAGGCGGGCACTGAAGCTTTCTTT. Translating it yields CASSQAGTEAFF.

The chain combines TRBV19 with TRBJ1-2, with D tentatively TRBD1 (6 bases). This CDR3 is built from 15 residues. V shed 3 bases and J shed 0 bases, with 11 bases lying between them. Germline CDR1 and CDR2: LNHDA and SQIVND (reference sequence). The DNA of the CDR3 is TGTGCCAGTAGTATGGGAGGGACACCTAACTATGGCTACACCTTC. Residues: CASSMGGTPNYGYTF.

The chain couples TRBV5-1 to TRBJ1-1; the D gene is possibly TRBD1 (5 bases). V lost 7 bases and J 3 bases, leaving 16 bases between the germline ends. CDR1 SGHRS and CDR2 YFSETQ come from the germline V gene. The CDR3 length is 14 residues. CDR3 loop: CASAGVKRDTEAFF. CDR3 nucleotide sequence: TGCGCCAGCGCGGGGGTTAAACGGGACACTGAAGCTTTCTTT.

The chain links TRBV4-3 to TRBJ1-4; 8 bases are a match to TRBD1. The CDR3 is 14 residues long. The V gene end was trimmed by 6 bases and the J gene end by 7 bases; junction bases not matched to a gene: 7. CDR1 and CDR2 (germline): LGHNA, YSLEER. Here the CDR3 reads CASSKQGGSEKLFF. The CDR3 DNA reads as TGCGCCAGCAGTAAACAGGGGGGAAGTGAAAAACTGTTTTTT.

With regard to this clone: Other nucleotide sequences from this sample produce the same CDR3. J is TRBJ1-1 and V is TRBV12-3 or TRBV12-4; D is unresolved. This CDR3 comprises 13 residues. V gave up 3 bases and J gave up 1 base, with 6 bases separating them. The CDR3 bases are TGTGCCAGCAGTTTGACTGAGAACACTGAAGCTTTCTTT. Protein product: CASSLTENTEAFF.

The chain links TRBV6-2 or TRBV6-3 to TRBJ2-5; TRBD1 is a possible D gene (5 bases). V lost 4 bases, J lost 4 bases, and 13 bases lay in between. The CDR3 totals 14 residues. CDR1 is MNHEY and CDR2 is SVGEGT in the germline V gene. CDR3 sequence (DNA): TGTGCCAGCAGTTGGTTTAGGGGTGCAGAGACCCAGTACTTC. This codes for CASSWFRGAETQYF.

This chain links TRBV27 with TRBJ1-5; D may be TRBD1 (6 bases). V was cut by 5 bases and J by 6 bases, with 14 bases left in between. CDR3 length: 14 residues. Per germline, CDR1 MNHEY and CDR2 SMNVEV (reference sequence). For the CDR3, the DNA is TGTGCCAGCAGTCACAGGGCTTCGAGTCAGCCCCAGCATTTT. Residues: CASSHRASSQPQHF.

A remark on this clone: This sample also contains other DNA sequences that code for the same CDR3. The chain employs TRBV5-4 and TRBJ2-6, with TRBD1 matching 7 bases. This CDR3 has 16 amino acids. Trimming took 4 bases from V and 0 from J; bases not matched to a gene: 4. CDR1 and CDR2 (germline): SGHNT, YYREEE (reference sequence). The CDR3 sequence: CASSPGQPSGANVLTF. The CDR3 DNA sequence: TGTGCCAGCAGCCCGGGACAGCCCTCTGGGGCCAACGTCCTGACTTTC.